The 29 T cell receptor beta chains in this list originate from one sample, sequenced in a study of human T cells and chemical hapten exposure. The time point was: patch test 1, 2 weeks after DPC sensitization. The sample's treatment: therapeutic diphenylcyclopropenone sensitization with weekly scalp DPC. The total RNA was obtained from whole blood that was not fractionated. From the RACE reads, TCRdb called clonotypes with MiXCR, one entry per CDR3 protein. This sample has roughly 34,000 distinct CDR3 sequences, with over 5.5% found just once. Sequenced here: whole blood, sampled in connection with sensitization to the hapten diphenylcyclopropenone (DPC). These receptors originate from a woman under 40 with alopecia areata. Some clones in this sample may be carry-over from other donors' samples.

There are a few counts of this clonotype. This sequence joins TRBV10-3 and TRBJ1-4; 8 bases line up with TRBD1. J gave up 0 bases and V 10 bases, and 4 bases lay outside the gene matches. Germline CDR1 ENHRY, CDR2 SYGVKD. The CDR3 runs 14 residues. The CDR3 spells CATGQGTTNEKLFF. CDR3 sequence (DNA): TGTGCCACAGGACAGGGAACAACTAATGAAAAACTGTTTTTT.

V and J are TRBV11-2 and TRBJ2-3; 7 positions match TRBD1. Germline trimming cut 4 bases from V and 1 base from J; bases unmatched to any gene: 29. The length of the CDR3 is 23 residues. Per germline, CDR1 SGHAT and CDR2 FQNNGV. CDR3 in amino acids: CASSSPHSPSSRTGERGTDTQYF. The CDR3 DNA reads TGTGCCAGCAGCTCACCTCACTCCCCATCATCACGGACAGGCGAAAGGGGCACAGATACGCAGTATTTT.

This clonotype has ten or more counts. The genes are TRBV12-3 or TRBV12-4 and TRBJ1-5; no clear D. This CDR3 contains 15 residues. Trimming left V 5 bases short and J 1 base short, with 12 bases between. DNA for the CDR3: TGTGCCAGCAGTCCCCCTGGGTCAAGCAATCAGCCCCAGCATTTT. The encoded protein is CASSPPGSSNQPQHF.

This clonotype has more than one count but fewer than ten. This chain connects TRBV7-2 to TRBJ1-6; D is unclear. Trimming pared 5 bases from V and 13 bases from J, leaving 15 bases between. CDR3 length: 13 amino acids. Germline V gene data show CDR1 as SGHTA and CDR2 as FQGNSA. The CDR3 loop reads CASSPGWVSPLHF. The CDR3 nucleotides are TGTGCCAGCAGCCCAGGCTGGGTTTCGCCCCTCCACTTT.

This clonotype appeared a few times. The chain combines TRBV19 with TRBJ2-6; no clear D gene. Deletions cut 2 bases from V and 2 bases from J, with 7 bases between. Germline V gene lookup returns CDR1 LNHDA and CDR2 SQIVND (reference sequence). The CDR3 loop spans 15 amino acids. In nucleotides, the CDR3 is TGTGCCAGTAGTATATTAGTAGCTGGGGCCAACGTCCTGACTTTC. Its translation: CASSILVAGANVLTF.

The chain carries TRBV2 and TRBJ2-5, with 13 positions matching TRBD2. This CDR3 is 14 amino acids long. V shed 6 bases, J shed 8 bases, and the junction held 6 bases outside the gene matches. Germline CDR1 reads SNHLY; CDR2 reads FYNNEI. The CDR3 region is CASSPGLAGATQYF. In DNA form, the CDR3 reads TGTGCCAGCAGCCCCGGACTAGCGGGAGCTACCCAGTACTTC.

This clonotype was seen at least ten times. The chain employs TRBV7-9 and TRBJ2-7; TRBD2 matches at 7 bases. The CDR3 is 12 amino acids. CDR1 SEHNR and CDR2 FQNEAQ come from the germline V gene (reference sequence). Losses at the gene ends were 7 bases for V and 4 bases for J; bases not matched to a gene: 4. The CDR3 nucleotides are TGTGCCAGCACTAGCGGCGAGTACGAGCAGTACTTC. Its protein is CASTSGEYEQYF.

This clonotype was detected ten times or more. This sequence joins TRBV4-3 and TRBJ1-1; 7 bases are shared with TRBD1. V lost 1 base to trimming and J lost 0 bases; unmatched junction nucleotides: 5. Germline CDR1 is LGHNA and CDR2 is YSLEER. The CDR3 totals 16 residues. The CDR3 region has the DNA TGCGCCAGCAGCCAAGTAACAGGGGCCATGAACACTGAAGCTTTCTTT. This encodes CASSQVTGAMNTEAFF.

Many counts were recorded for this clonotype. The chain joins TRBV20-1 to TRBJ2-5; D is uncertain. The CDR3 is made up of 14 amino acids. Trimming pared 0 bases from V and 1 base from J, leaving 9 bases between. Germline V gives CDR1 DFQATT, CDR2 SNEGSKA (reference sequence). The CDR3 sequence: CSARDGRGQETQYF. The DNA of the CDR3 is TGCAGTGCTAGAGATGGGCGTGGCCAAGAGACCCAGTACTTC.

This clonotype was found many times. The chain has TRBV28 and TRBJ1-2; D gene unclear. The V end was cut by 5 bases, the J end by 7 bases, with 14 bases between. The CDR3 is made up of 13 amino acids. From germline, CDR1 is MDHEN and CDR2 SYDVKM. The CDR3 loop is CASSPPGVGGYTF. In DNA form, the CDR3 reads TGTGCCAGCAGTCCCCCCGGGGTAGGTGGCTACACCTTC.

V is TRBV2 and J is TRBJ2-4; unclear D gene. Germline CDR1 and CDR2: SNHLY and FYNNEI. CDR3 size: 14 residues. Trimming took 6 bases from V and 2 from J, leaving 11 bases between them. This chain's CDR3 is CASREQYTKNIQYF. The CDR3 coding sequence is TGTGCCAGCAGAGAACAGTACACCAAAAACATTCAGTACTTC.

The genes are TRBV3-1 and TRBJ2-7; a weak D match, TRBD1 (5 bases). Germline V gives CDR1 LGHDT, CDR2 YNNKEL (reference sequence). The CDR3 consists of 13 residues. V was cut by 4 bases and J by 6 bases, with 13 bases left in between. This chain's CDR3 is CASSRTQVTEQYF. In nucleotides, the CDR3 is TGTGCCAGCAGCCGTACACAGGTTACCGAGCAGTACTTC.

This clonotype has a count of ten or more. The V call is TRBV6-5, the J call TRBJ2-5; TRBD1 or TRBD2 may be the D gene (5 bases each). The V gene's germline CDR1 is MNHEY and CDR2 SVGAGI. V was cut by 5 bases and J by 4 bases, with 17 bases left in between. The CDR3 consists of 15 residues. The CDR3 DNA follows: TGTGCCAGCAGTCCCGGGACGCAAGAAACAGAGACCCAGTACTTC. As protein: CASSPGTQETETQYF.

This clonotype was seen repeatedly, ten times or more. The chain recombines TRBV7-2 with TRBJ2-5, with 10 bases aligning to TRBD1. Germline CDR1 SGHTA, CDR2 FQGNSA. The length of the CDR3 is 15 residues. V lost 6 bases, J lost 4 bases, and 8 bases stayed unmatched. CDR3: CASSGDRGVPETQYF. The CDR3 region has the DNA TGTGCCAGCAGTGGGGACAGGGGAGTGCCAGAGACCCAGTACTTC.

This clonotype was recorded a few times. The chain recombines TRBV5-4 with TRBJ2-3; D may be TRBD1 (5 bases). Germline V gene lookup returns CDR1 SGHNT and CDR2 YYREEE (reference sequence). CDR3 size: 15 residues. Trimming took off 5 bases at V and 0 bases at J, with 13 bases between the two ends. CDR3 nucleotide sequence: TGTGCCAGCAGTCAGCGACAGACTAGCACAGATACGCAGTATTTT. Translated: CASSQRQTSTDTQYF.

The table lists this clonotype with many counts. This sequence joins TRBV29-1 and TRBJ1-1; D is undetermined. The ends were cut back, 2 bases at V and 4 bases at J, with 14 bases in the middle. There are 14 residues in the CDR3. Germline CDR1 reads SQVTM; CDR2 reads ANQGSEA. The CDR3 nucleotides are TGCAGCGTTGAAACCGGAGGTTCTGGCACTGAAGCTTTCTTT. Its translation: CSVETGGSGTEAFF.

V usage is TRBV6-2 or TRBV6-3 and J usage is TRBJ2-1; D may match TRBD1 or TRBD2 (6 bases each). This CDR3 region has 15 residues. Germline assignment: CDR1 MNHEY and CDR2 SVGEGT. Trimming shortened V by 7 bases and J by 7 bases, and 20 bases separated the two germline ends. The CDR3 coding sequence is TGTGCCAGCATCCAAAGGGGGGCCCTGGGGAATGAGCAGTTCTTC. Its translation is CASIQRGALGNEQFF.

This clonotype was picked up a small number of times. This chain uses TRBV5-1 with TRBJ2-2; D is possibly TRBD2 (5 bases). Germline assignment: CDR1 SGHRS and CDR2 YFSETQ. The CDR3 covers 16 residues. The V and J ends lost 3 bases and 0 bases respectively, with 12 bases between them. Written as DNA, the CDR3 is TGCGCCAGCAGCTGGGTCGAGGGAGCGAACACCGGGGAGCTGTTTTTT. Protein: CASSWVEGANTGELFF.

The V call is TRBV7-2, the J call TRBJ1-2; 9 bases line up with TRBD1. The trim removed 10 bases at V and 2 bases at J, leaving 5 bases unmatched. Germline V CDR1 and CDR2: SGHTA, FQGNSA. The CDR3 consists of 13 residues. The CDR3 is CATDRGENYGYTF. Here the CDR3 DNA reads TGTGCCACGGACAGGGGAGAGAACTATGGCTACACCTTC.

The chain recombines TRBV6-2 or TRBV6-3 with TRBJ2-6, with D unclear. The germline V gene has CDR1 MNHEY and CDR2 SVGEGT. The CDR3 is made up of 13 amino acids. The V end lost 7 bases, the J end lost 1 base, and 5 bases lay between the germline ends. The CDR3 coding sequence is TGTGCCAGCAAGACTTCTGGGGCCAACGTCCTGACTTTC. Its protein is CASKTSGANVLTF.

For the CDR3, the DNA is TGTGCCACCAGCAGAGATCTTGGGACAGGGGATACCGAGCAGTACTTC. It encodes CATSRDLGTGDTEQYF. The chain employs TRBV15 and TRBJ2-7; 10 nucleotides agree with TRBD1. V was pared by 0 bases and J by 6 bases, with 8 bases of the junction left unmatched. Germline V gene lookup returns CDR1 LNHNV and CDR2 YYDKDF (reference sequence). The CDR3 has 16 amino acids.

In this sample, this clonotype turned up a few times. The chain carries TRBV18 and TRBJ2-4; 8 bases line up with TRBD1. The CDR3 covers 15 residues. With V trimmed by 5 bases and J by 3 bases, 6 bases remained unmatched. Germline CDR1 and CDR2: KGHSH and LQKENI. This CDR3 is CASSGRGQDKNIQYF. CDR3 nucleotide sequence: TGTGCCAGCTCAGGCAGGGGGCAGGACAAAAACATTCAGTACTTC.

V gene TRBV20-1 combines with J gene TRBJ1-6, with 7 bases fitting TRBD1. The V gene end was trimmed by 5 bases and the J gene end by 7 bases; junction bases not matched to a gene: 5. The CDR3 spans 13 residues. The germline V gene has CDR1 DFQATT and CDR2 SNEGSKA (reference sequence). CDR3: CSAHRGGNSPLHF. The CDR3 nucleotides read TGCAGTGCTCACAGGGGTGGAAATTCACCCCTCCACTTT.

This clonotype appeared a few times. The rearrangement joins TRBV7-2 to TRBJ2-3; D might be TRBD2 (5 bases). CDR1 is SGHTA, CDR2 FQGNSA, per germline. Trimming cost V 6 bases and J 6 bases, with 16 bases left between them. There are 14 residues in the CDR3. The CDR3 region has the DNA TGTGCCAGCAGTCCCTTGGACTGGAAGGATACGCAGTATTTT. Encoded protein: CASSPLDWKDTQYF.

This clonotype was detected a few times. The chain employs TRBV18 and TRBJ1-1; D is ambiguous. The CDR3 consists of 14 residues. CDR1 KGHSH and CDR2 LQKENI come from the germline V gene. The V gene lost 2 bases and the J gene lost 1 base, with 8 bases spanning the gap. The CDR3 region is CASSPEAGNTEAFF. The CDR3 region has the DNA TGTGCCAGCTCACCAGAGGCAGGGAACACTGAAGCTTTCTTT.

This clonotype was seen ten or more times. V and J are TRBV5-5 and TRBJ2-5; D is perhaps TRBD1 (5 bases). Germline V gene data show CDR1 as SGHKS and CDR2 as YYEKEE (reference sequence). This CDR3 spans 14 amino acids. V lost 6 bases and J 1 base, leaving 13 bases between the germline ends. Here the CDR3 reads CASTSDSFQETQYF. The CDR3 DNA reads as TGTGCCAGCACCTCAGACAGCTTCCAAGAGACCCAGTACTTC. Variable domain in full (rest from reference TRBV5-5 and TRBJ2-5): DAGVTQSPTHLIKTRGQQVTLRCSPISGHKSVSWYQQVLGQGPQFIFQYYEKEERGRGNFPDRFSARQFPNYSSELNVNALLLGDSALYLCASTSDSFQETQYFGPGTRLLVL.

At least ten counts were recorded for this clonotype. The rearrangement uses TRBV7-3 and TRBJ1-2; D call uncertain. Germline values: CDR1 SGHTA, CDR2 FQGTGA. Trimming stripped 5 bases from V and 2 bases from J, with 9 bases between. This CDR3 has 13 amino acids. In DNA form, the CDR3 reads TGTGCCAGCAGCCCCGGGCCGAACTATGGCTACACCTTC. Translating it yields CASSPGPNYGYTF.

In its sample, this clonotype was seen many times. The chain combines TRBV29-1 with TRBJ1-1; 8 positions match TRBD1. Trimming took 3 bases from V and 2 from J; bases not matched to a gene: 5. CDR1 SQVTM and CDR2 ANQGSEA come from the germline V gene. This CDR3 has 14 residues. The CDR3 sequence is CSVDRTGSNTEAFF. CDR3 DNA sequence: TGCAGCGTTGACCGGACAGGGAGCAACACTGAAGCTTTCTTT.

Many counts were recorded for this clonotype. The chain uses TRBV28 and TRBJ2-7; D gene ambiguous. V was clipped by 5 bases and J by 3 bases, with 5 bases between them. The germline V gene has CDR1 MDHEN and CDR2 SYDVKM. This CDR3 is built from 11 residues. The DNA of the CDR3 is TGTGCCAGCAGTAACAGCTACGAGCAGTACTTC. This translates into CASSNSYEQYF. The full variable domain, its missing parts supplied by reference TRBV28 and TRBJ2-7, is DVKVTQSSRYLVKRTGEKVFLECVQDMDHENMFWYRQDPGLGLRLIYFSYDVKMKEKGDIPEGYSVSREKKERFSLILESASTNQTSMYLCASSNSYEQYFGPGTRLTVT.